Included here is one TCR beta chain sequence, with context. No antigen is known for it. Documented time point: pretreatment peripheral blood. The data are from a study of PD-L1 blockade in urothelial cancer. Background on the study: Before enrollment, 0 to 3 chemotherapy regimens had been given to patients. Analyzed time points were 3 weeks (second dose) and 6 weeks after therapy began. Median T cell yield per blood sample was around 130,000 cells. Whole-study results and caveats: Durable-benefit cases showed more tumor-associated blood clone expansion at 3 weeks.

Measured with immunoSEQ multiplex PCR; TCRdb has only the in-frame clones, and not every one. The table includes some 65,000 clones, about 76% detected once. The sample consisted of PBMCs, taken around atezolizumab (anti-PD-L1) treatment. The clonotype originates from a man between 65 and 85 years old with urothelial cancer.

DNA for the CDR3: TGTGCCAGTAGTATAGGAGGGTTCGGCGACTATGGCTACACCTTC. As protein: CASSIGGFGDYGYTF. The rearrangement joins TRBV19 to TRBJ1-2, with D unresolved. CDR3 length equals 15 residues. Trimming removed 1 base at V and 3 bases at J, with 12 bases between. Germline CDR1 is LNHDA and CDR2 is SQIVND (reference sequence).